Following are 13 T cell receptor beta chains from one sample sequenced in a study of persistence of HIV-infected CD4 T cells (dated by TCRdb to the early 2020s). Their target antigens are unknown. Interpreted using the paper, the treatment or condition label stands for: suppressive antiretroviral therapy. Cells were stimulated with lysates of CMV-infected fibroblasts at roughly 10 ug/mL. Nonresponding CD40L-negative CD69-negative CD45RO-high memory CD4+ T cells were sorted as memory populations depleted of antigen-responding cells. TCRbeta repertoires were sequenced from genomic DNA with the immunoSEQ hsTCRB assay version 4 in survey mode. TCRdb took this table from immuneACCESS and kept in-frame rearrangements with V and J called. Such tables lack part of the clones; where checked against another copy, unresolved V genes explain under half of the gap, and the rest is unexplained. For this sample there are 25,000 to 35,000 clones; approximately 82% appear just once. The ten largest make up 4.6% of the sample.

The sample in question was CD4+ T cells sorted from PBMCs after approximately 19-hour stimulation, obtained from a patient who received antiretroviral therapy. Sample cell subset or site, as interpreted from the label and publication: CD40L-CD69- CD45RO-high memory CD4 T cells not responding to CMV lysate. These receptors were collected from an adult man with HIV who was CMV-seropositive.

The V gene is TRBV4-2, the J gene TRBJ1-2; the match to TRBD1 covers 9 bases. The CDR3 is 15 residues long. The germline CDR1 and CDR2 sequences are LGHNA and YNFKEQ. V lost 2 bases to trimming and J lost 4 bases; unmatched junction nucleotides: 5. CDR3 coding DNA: TGTGCCAGCAGCCAAACAGACAGGGGGGGCTATGGCTACACCTTC. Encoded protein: CASSQTDRGGYGYTF.

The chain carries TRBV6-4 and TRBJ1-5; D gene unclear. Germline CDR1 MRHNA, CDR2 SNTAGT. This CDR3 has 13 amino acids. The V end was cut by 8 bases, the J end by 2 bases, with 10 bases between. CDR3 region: CASEGIGNQPQHF. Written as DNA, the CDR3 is TGTGCCAGCGAGGGAATTGGCAATCAGCCCCAGCATTTT.

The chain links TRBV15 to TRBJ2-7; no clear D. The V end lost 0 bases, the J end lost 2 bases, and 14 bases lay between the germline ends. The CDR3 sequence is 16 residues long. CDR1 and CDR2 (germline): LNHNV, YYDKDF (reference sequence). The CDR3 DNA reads TGTGCCACCAGCAGAGACTCGGCCCTCGCCCCCTACGAGCAGTACTTC. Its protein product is CATSRDSALAPYEQYF.

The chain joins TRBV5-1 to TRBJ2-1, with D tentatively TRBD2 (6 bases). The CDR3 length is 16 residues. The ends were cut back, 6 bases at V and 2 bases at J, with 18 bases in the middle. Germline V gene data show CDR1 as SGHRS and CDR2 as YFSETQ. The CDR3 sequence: CASTVSPAGTYNEQFF. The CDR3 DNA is TGCGCCAGCACCGTCTCCCCGGCGGGGACCTACAATGAGCAGTTCTTC.

CDR3 nucleotides: TGTGCCAGCAGCCTCATTGGATGGGGGACTGAAGCTTTCTTT. The encoded protein is CASSLIGWGTEAFF. The chain carries TRBV14 and TRBJ1-1; D may be TRBD1 (5 bases). Germline V gives CDR1 SGHDN, CDR2 FVKESK. The CDR3 consists of 14 residues. V shed 4 bases and J shed 5 bases, with 14 bases lying between them.

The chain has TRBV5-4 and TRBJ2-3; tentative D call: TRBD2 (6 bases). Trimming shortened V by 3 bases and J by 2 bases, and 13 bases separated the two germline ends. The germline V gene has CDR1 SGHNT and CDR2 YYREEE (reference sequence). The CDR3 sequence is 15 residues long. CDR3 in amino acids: CASSSDGLITDTQYF. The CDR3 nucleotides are TGTGCCAGCAGCTCCGATGGACTAATCACAGATACGCAGTATTTT.

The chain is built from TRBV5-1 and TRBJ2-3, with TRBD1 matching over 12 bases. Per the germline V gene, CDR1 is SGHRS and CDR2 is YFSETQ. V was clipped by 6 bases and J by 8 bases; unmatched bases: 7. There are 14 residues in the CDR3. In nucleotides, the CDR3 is TGCGCCAGCACCCCGGGACAGGGGGCGCTTACGCAGTATTTT. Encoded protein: CASTPGQGALTQYF.

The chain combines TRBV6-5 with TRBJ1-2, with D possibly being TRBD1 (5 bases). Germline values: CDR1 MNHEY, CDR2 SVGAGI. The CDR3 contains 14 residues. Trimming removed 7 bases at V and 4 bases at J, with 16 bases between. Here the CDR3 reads CASTRIQASYGYTF. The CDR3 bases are TGTGCCAGCACAAGGATACAGGCCTCCTATGGCTACACCTTC.

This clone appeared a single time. CDR3 DNA: TGTGCCACTCAGGAGTCTGGAAACACCATATATTTT. Its protein product is CATQESGNTIYF. The chain carries TRBV2 and TRBJ1-3; D gene unclear. Germline CDR1 is SNHLY and CDR2 is FYNNEI. V shed 10 bases and J shed 1 base, with 8 bases lying between them. The CDR3 sequence is 12 residues long.

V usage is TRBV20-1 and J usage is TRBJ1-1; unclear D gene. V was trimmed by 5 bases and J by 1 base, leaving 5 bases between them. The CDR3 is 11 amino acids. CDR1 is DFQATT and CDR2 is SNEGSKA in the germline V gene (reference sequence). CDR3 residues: CSAGANTEAFF. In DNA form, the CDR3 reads TGCAGTGCTGGAGCGAACACTGAAGCTTTCTTT.

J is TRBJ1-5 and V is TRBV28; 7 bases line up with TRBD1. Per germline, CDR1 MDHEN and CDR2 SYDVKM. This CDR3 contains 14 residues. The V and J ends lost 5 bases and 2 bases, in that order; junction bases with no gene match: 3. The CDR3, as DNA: TGTGCCAGCAGTCGACAGGGAGGCAATCAGCCCCAGCATTTT. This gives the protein CASSRQGGNQPQHF.

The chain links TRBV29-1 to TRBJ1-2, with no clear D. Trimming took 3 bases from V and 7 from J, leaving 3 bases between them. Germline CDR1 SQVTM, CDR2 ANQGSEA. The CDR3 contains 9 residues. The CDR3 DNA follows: TGCAGCGTTGATGTTGGCTACACCTTC. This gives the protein CSVDVGYTF.

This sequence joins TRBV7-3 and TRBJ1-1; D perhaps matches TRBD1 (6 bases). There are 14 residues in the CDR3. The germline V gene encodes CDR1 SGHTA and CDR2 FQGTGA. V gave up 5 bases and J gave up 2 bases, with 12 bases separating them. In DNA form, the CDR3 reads TGTGCCAGCAGCCTACAGGGCGGCAACACTGAAGCTTTCTTT. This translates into CASSLQGGNTEAFF.